One and the same sample provided the 5 T cell receptor beta chains below, sequenced in a study of blood T cell repertoires in COVID-19 (dated by TCRdb to about 2020). Libraries were built with the immunoSEQ multiplex PCR assay. The clones in this table, taken by TCRdb from immuneACCESS, are in-frame only. Not every clone is retained; where verified, under half of the shortfall comes from an unresolved V gene, and the cause of the rest is unknown. The sample table contains around 400,000 clones; only one count was recorded for about 90% of them. The ten largest clonotypes hold around 1.7% of the sample. Sequencing used PBMCs or T cells enriched from blood (not recorded which). Receptor source: a woman aged 25-40 years who had recovered from COVID-19.

The chain recombines TRBV29-1 with TRBJ1-1, with TRBD1 identical over 9 bases. The CDR3 consists of 12 residues. From germline, CDR1 is SQVTM and CDR2 ANQGSEA. J lost 6 bases, V lost 4 bases, and 3 bases had no gene match. The CDR3 reads CSVGRDRAEAFF. CDR3 DNA sequence: TGCAGCGTTGGCCGGGACAGGGCTGAAGCTTTCTTT. Full variable domain (outside the CDR3, taken from reference TRBV29-1 and TRBJ1-1): SAVISQKPSRDICQRGTSLTIQCQVDSQVTMMFWYRQQPGQSLTLIATANQGSEATYESGFVIDKFPISRPNLTFSTLTVSNMSPEDSSIYLCSVGRDRAEAFFGQGTRLTVV.

This clone was detected once. V usage is TRBV21-1 and J usage is TRBJ2-2; TRBD1, the table's D call, was not compared with the DNA. TRBV21-1 is a recognized pseudogene. The CDR3 has 20 residues. CDR3 region: CASSAALQSTGRTWTGELFF. In DNA form, the CDR3 reads TGTGCCAGCAGCGCCGCATTACAATCGACAGGGCGTACGTGGACCGGGGAGCTGTTTTTT.

The DNA for the CDR3 is TGTGCCAGCAGCCAAGCACCCCACAGGCATAGCTCCTATAATTCACCCCTCCACTTT. Amino acid sequence: CASSQAPHRHSSYNSPLHF. The rearrangement uses TRBV3-1 (or the pseudogene TRBV3-2) and TRBJ1-6, with a tentative D call TRBD1 (5 bases). The CDR3 runs to 19 residues. Trimming stripped 1 base from V and 0 bases from J, with 16 bases between. Germline V lookup: CDR1 LGHDT, CDR2 YNNKEL (reference sequence).

The V call is TRBV12-3 or TRBV12-4, the J call TRBJ2-7; no clear D gene. V lost 4 bases and J 7 bases, leaving 8 bases between the germline ends. The CDR3 runs 11 residues. The DNA for the CDR3 is TGTGCCAGCAGTTACTACGAGGAGCAGTACTTC. Its protein product is CASSYYEEQYF.

This clone was counted only a few times. The V gene is TRBV28, the J gene TRBJ1-4, with D unclear. This CDR3 has 14 residues. V lost 5 bases and J 8 bases, leaving 15 bases between the germline ends. CDR1 MDHEN and CDR2 SYDVKM come from the germline V gene. CDR3 nucleotides: TGTGCCAGCAGTCCCACACCAGTCGGGGAAAAACTGTTTTTT. Its protein product is CASSPTPVGEKLFF.